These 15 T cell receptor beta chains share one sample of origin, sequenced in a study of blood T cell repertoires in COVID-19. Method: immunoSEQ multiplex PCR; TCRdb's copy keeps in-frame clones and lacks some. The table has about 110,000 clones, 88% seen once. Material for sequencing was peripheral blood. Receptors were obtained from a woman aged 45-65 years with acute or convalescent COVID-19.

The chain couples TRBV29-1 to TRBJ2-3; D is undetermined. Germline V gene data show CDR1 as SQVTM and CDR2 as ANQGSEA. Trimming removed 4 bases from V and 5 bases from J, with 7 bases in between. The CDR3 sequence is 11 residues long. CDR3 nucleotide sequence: TGCAGCGTTGTAGGCGGAGATACGCAGTATTTT. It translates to CSVVGGDTQYF.

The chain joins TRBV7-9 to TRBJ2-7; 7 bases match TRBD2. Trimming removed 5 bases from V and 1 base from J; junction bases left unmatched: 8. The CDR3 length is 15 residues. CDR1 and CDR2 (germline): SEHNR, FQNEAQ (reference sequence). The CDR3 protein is CASSPRTRGSYEQYF. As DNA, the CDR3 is TGTGCCAGCAGCCCGCGGACTAGAGGGTCCTACGAGCAGTACTTC.

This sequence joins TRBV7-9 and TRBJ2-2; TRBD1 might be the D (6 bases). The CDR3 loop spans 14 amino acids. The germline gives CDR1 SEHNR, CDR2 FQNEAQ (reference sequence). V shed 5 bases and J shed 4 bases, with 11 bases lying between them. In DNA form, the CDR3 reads TGTGCCAGCAGCCCTGGACAGTTCACCGGGGAGCTGTTTTTT. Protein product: CASSPGQFTGELFF.

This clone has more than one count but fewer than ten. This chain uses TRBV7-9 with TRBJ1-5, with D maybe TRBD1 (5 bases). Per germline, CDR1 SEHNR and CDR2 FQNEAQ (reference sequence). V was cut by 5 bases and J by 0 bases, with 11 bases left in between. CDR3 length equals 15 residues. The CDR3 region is CASSDDSYSNQPQHF. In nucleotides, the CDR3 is TGTGCCAGCAGCGATGACAGTTATAGCAATCAGCCCCAGCATTTT.

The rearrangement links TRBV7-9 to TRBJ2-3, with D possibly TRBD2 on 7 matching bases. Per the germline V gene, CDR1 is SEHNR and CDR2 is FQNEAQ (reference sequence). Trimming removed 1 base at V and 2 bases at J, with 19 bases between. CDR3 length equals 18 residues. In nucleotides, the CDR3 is TGTGCCAGCAGCTTAGGCCCCGAGGGGGGGGAGCTCACAGATACGCAGTATTTT. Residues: CASSLGPEGGELTDTQYF.

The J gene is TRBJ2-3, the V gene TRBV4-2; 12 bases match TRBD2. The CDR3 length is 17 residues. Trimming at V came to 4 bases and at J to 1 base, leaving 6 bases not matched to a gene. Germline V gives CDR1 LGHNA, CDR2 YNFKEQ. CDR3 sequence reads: CASSPRTSGKGTDTQYF. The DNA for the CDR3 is TGTGCCAGCAGCCCCCGGACTAGCGGGAAGGGCACAGATACGCAGTATTTT.

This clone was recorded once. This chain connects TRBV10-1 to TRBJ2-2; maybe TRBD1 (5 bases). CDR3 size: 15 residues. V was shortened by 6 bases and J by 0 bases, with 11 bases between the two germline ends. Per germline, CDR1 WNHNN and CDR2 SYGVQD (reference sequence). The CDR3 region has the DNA TGCGCCAGCAGGTCAGGGAATACGAACACCGGGGAGCTGTTTTTT. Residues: CASRSGNTNTGELFF.

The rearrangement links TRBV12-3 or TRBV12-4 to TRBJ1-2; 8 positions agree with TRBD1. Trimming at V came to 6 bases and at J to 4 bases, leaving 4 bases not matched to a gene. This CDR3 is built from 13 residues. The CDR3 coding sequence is TGTGCCAGCAGCTACGACAGGGGCTATGGCTACACCTTC. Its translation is CASSYDRGYGYTF.

The CDR3 is CASSVRTGFDLETNEKLFF. CDR3 nucleotides: TGTGCCAGCAGCGTCCGAACAGGGTTCGACCTCGAAACTAATGAAAAACTGTTTTTT. This chain links TRBV7-6 with TRBJ1-4; possible D gene TRBD1, 6 bases. V was shortened by 5 bases and J by 1 base, with 23 bases between the two germline ends. This CDR3 is built from 19 residues. Germline CDR1 reads SGHVS; CDR2 reads FNYEAQ.

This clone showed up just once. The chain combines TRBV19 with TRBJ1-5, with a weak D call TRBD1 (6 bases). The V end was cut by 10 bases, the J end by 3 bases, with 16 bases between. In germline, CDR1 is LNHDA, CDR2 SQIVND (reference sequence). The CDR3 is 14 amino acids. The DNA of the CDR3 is TGTGCCACCAACCTCCGACAGGACAATCAGCCCCAGCATTTT. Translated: CATNLRQDNQPQHF.

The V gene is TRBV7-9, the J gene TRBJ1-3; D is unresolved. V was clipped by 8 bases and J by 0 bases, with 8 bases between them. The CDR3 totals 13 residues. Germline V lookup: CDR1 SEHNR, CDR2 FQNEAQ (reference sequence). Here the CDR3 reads CASSGPSGNTIYF. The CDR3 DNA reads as TGTGCCAGCTCGGGTCCCTCTGGAAACACCATATATTTT.

CDR3 loop: CASSLMAFYEQYF. DNA of the CDR3: TGTGCCAGCAGTTTGATGGCCTTCTACGAGCAGTACTTC. The V gene is TRBV27, the J gene TRBJ2-7, with unresolved D. Germline V CDR1 and CDR2: MNHEY, SMNVEV (reference sequence). Deletions cut 3 bases from V and 3 bases from J, with 9 bases between. This CDR3 is built from 13 residues.

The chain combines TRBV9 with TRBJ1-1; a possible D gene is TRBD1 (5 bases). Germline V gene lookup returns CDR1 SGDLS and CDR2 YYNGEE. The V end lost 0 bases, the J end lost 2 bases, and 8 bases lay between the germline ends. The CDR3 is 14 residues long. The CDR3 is CASSVGQGNTEAFF. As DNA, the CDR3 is TGTGCCAGCAGCGTAGGTCAGGGAAACACTGAAGCTTTCTTT.

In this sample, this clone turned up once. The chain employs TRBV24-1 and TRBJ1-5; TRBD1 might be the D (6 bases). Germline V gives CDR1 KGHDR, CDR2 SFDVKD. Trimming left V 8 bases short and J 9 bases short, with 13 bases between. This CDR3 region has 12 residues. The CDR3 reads CATNVRGGPQHF. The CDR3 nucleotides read TGTGCCACCAACGTCAGAGGGGGGCCCCAGCATTTT.

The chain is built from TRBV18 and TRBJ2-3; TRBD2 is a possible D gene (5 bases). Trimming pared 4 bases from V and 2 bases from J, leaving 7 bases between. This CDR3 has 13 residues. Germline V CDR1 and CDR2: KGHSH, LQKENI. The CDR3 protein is CASSRTLTDTQYF. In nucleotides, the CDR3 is TGTGCCAGCTCACGGACTCTCACAGATACGCAGTATTTT.